A selection of T cell receptor beta chains follows, all from one sample in a study of STAT5B mutations in CD4+ large granular lymphocyte leukemia. Only in-frame clones appear in the TCRdb table, and some are missing; sequencing was by immunoSEQ multiplex PCR. Among about 35,000 clones listed, 68% were seen once. Sequencing input: CD4+ T cells from blood buffy coats. The receptors here all came from a human donor in good health. The CDR3 runs from the conserved cysteine through the conserved F or W. A D gene is named only where the DNA matches it firmly. Clone size appears in some rows only: once, few, many, or a class for an expanded clone.

V gene	D gene	J gene	clone size	CDR3 protein	CDR3 DNA
TRBV27	.	TRBJ2-5	.	CASRPAGQETQYF	TGTGCCAGCAGGCCAGCGGGCCAAGAGACCCAGTACTTC
TRBV5-6	.	TRBJ1-2	.	CASSLEQLAGYTF	TGTGCCAGCAGCTTGGAACAGCTTGCTGGCTACACCTTC
TRBV18	TRBD1	TRBJ1-6	few	CASSLPPEGANSPLHF	TGTGCCAGCTCCCTTCCGCCGGAGGGGGCGAATTCACCCCTCCACTTT
TRBV25-1	TRBD1	TRBJ1-4	.	CASSKTGGAEKLFF	TGTGCCAGCAGCAAGACAGGGGGAGCTGAAAAACTGTTTTTT
TRBV29-1	TRBD1	TRBJ2-7	.	CSVDSGQGLYEQYF	TGCAGCGTTGATTCGGGACAGGGGTTGTACGAGCAGTACTTC
TRBV9	.	TRBJ1-1	.	CASSAPGHQKGTEAFF	TGTGCCAGCAGCGCCCCGGGACATCAAAAGGGCACTGAAGCTTTCTTT
TRBV5-1	.	TRBJ1-2	.	CASSPDRGGPERYTF	TGCGCCAGCAGCCCTGACCGGGGGGGGCCTGAGCGCTACACCTTC
TRBV11-3	TRBD1	TRBJ2-1	.	CASSSTAGTGQFF	TGTGCCAGCAGCTCGACGGCCGGGACAGGGCAGTTCTTC
TRBV7-8	.	TRBJ1-5	.	CASSFGTRDQPQHF	TGTGCCAGCAGCTTCGGGACAAGGGATCAGCCCCAGCATTTT
TRBV4-2	.	TRBJ2-3	.	CASSQDMAGSDLDTQYF	TGTGCCAGCAGCCAAGATATGGCGGGGTCTGACCTAGATACGCAGTATTTT
TRBV11-3	TRBD2	TRBJ2-3	few	CASSLVSGGSDTQYF	TGTGCCAGCAGCTTAGTTTCGGGGGGTTCAGATACGCAGTATTTT
TRBV18	.	TRBJ2-5	.	CASSPPASLVGTQYF	TGTGCCAGCTCACCACCCGCCAGCCTGGTAGGGACCCAGTACTTC
TRBV29-1	.	TRBJ1-1	few	CSVEVGADTEAFF	TGCAGCGTTGAAGTGGGGGCAGACACTGAAGCTTTCTTT
TRBV15	.	TRBJ1-5	.	CATSRDLVSEIYSNQPQHF	TGTGCCACCAGCAGAGATTTGGTCTCAGAGATTTATAGCAATCAGCCCCAGCATTTT
TRBV6-1	.	TRBJ1-1	.	CASRFREGNTEAFF	TGTGCCAGCAGGTTCAGGGAGGGGAACACTGAAGCTTTCTTT
TRBV2	.	TRBJ1-2	.	CASSELYGYTF	TGTGCCAGCAGTGAACTGTACGGCTACACCTTC
TRBV7-2	.	TRBJ2-5	.	CASSLELATQETQYF	TGTGCCAGCAGCTTAGAGCTAGCGACTCAAGAGACCCAGTACTTC
TRBV19	TRBD1	TRBJ2-7	.	CASSRGQAYEQYF	TGTGCCAGTAGTAGAGGACAGGCCTACGAGCAGTACTTC
TRBV27	.	TRBJ2-7	.	CASSLGGGRYEQYF	TGTGCCAGCAGTTTAGGAGGGGGTCGTTACGAGCAGTACTTC
TRBV12-5	.	TRBJ1-2	.	CASGFDWGGNYGYTF	TGTGCTAGTGGTTTCGATTGGGGAGGGAACTATGGCTACACCTTC
TRBV5-4	.	TRBJ1-2	.	CASSPQGHNYGYTF	TGTGCCAGCAGCCCCCAGGGCCATAACTATGGCTACACCTTC
TRBV10-3	TRBD1	TRBJ1-2	few	CAISEEGAYGYTF	TGTGCCATCAGTGAGGAGGGGGCGTATGGCTACACCTTC
TRBV7-2	.	TRBJ2-5	.	CASSLNGARGETQYF	TGTGCCAGCAGCTTAAACGGGGCCCGGGGAGAGACCCAGTACTTC
TRBV6-5	.	TRBJ2-5	.	CASSSPGLTATQYF	TGTGCCAGCAGTTCCCCGGGACTGACTGCGACCCAGTACTTC
TRBV18	.	TRBJ1-4	.	CASSPPGGERPEKLFF	TGTGCCAGCTCACCACCGGGAGGGGAAAGGCCTGAAAAACTGTTTTTT
TRBV12-5	.	TRBJ2-2	.	CASGLRLGENTGELFF	TGTGCTAGTGGTTTGCGTTTAGGAGAGAACACCGGGGAGCTGTTTTTT
TRBV10-2	.	TRBJ1-6	.	CASREGVSPLHF	TGCGCCAGCCGGGAGGGTGTGTCACCCCTCCACTTT
TRBV5-6	TRBD2	TRBJ2-5	.	CASSFGRGGGETQYF	TGTGCCAGCAGCTTCGGGCGGGGGGGCGGAGAGACCCAGTACTTC
TRBV19	.	TRBJ2-1	.	CASSILWQSNEQFF	TGTGCCAGTAGTATTCTGTGGCAGTCCAATGAGCAGTTCTTC
TRBV7-2	.	TRBJ1-1	.	CASSLVGGRTEAFF	TGTGCCAGCAGCTTAGTGGGAGGGCGTACTGAAGCTTTCTTT
TRBV11-3	TRBD2	TRBJ2-2	.	CASSPSGGGTNTGELFF	TGTGCCAGCAGCCCCAGCGGGGGCGGGACGAACACCGGGGAGCTGTTTTTT
TRBV7-2	.	TRBJ2-5	once	CASSRIWGETQYF	TGTGCCAGCAGCCGCATCTGGGGGGAGACCCAGTACTTC
TRBV7-8	.	TRBJ2-1	.	CASSVGIHYNEQFF	TGTGCCAGCAGCGTAGGGATCCATTACAATGAGCAGTTCTTC
TRBV28	TRBD2	TRBJ2-7	.	CASGTSVGYEQYF	TGTGCCAGCGGGACTAGCGTCGGCTACGAGCAGTACTTC
TRBV5-1	TRBD1	TRBJ1-2	few	CASSVTGPDGYTF	TGCGCCAGCAGCGTGACAGGGCCGGATGGCTACACCTTC
TRBV10-2	.	TRBJ2-3	.	CASSEPSGLLTDTQYF	TGCGCCAGCAGTGAGCCTTCCGGGTTGTTGACAGATACGCAGTATTTT
TRBV5-1	.	TRBJ1-3	few	CASSLGRSSGNTIYF	TGCGCCAGCAGCTTGGGACGGAGCTCTGGAAACACCATATATTTT
TRBV10-3	TRBD1	TRBJ1-1	.	CAIRKQGASTEAFF	TGTGCCATCAGGAAACAGGGGGCGTCTACTGAAGCTTTCTTT
TRBV5-4	.	TRBJ1-1	.	CASSLAGVMNTEAFF	TGTGCCAGCAGCTTGGCTGGGGTCATGAACACTGAAGCTTTCTTT
TRBV7-3	TRBD1	TRBJ2-1	.	CASSTGQGNNEQFF	TGTGCCAGCAGCACGGGACAGGGGAACAATGAGCAGTTCTTC
TRBV7-6	TRBD2	TRBJ2-1	.	CASSPPPGTSGYNEQFF	TGTGCCAGCAGCCCGCCCCCCGGGACTAGCGGGTACAATGAGCAGTTCTTC
TRBV7-2	.	TRBJ2-1	.	CASSLSAGGYNEQFF	TGTGCCAGCAGCTTATCCGCGGGCGGGTACAATGAGCAGTTCTTC
TRBV7-2	.	TRBJ1-6	.	CASSFSGSPLHF	TGTGCCAGCAGCTTTTCGGGATCACCCCTCCACTTT
TRBV27	.	TRBJ2-2	.	CASSYDIRTSGELFF	TGTGCCAGCAGTTATGACATACGCACCTCCGGGGAGCTGTTTTTT
TRBV7-2	TRBD1	TRBJ1-3	.	CASSSGTGSTGNTIYF	TGTGCCAGCAGCTCCGGGACAGGTAGCACCGGCAACACCATATATTTT
TRBV9	.	TRBJ1-2	.	CASSVADGNYGYTF	TGTGCCAGCAGCGTAGCGGACGGAAACTATGGCTACACCTTC
TRBV7-2	.	TRBJ2-1	.	CASSPLADEQFF	TGTGCCAGCAGCCCCCTCGCCGATGAGCAGTTCTTC
TRBV7-6	.	TRBJ2-4	.	CASSSNPQGNIQYF	TGTGCCAGCAGCTCGAACCCCCAGGGTAACATTCAGTACTTC
TRBV7-3	TRBD2	TRBJ2-3	.	CASSSRLAGADTQYF	TGTGCCAGCAGCTCAAGACTAGCGGGGGCAGATACGCAGTATTTT
TRBV19	.	TRBJ2-5	.	CASSKQETQYF	TGTGCCAGTAGTAAACAAGAGACCCAGTACTTC
TRBV5-6	.	TRBJ2-1	.	CASSSYNEQFF	TGTGCCAGCAGCTCCTACAATGAGCAGTTCTTC
TRBV10-3	TRBD2	TRBJ2-7	.	CAIRTGGNSYEQYF	TGTGCCATCAGGACGGGGGGGAACTCCTACGAGCAGTACTTC
TRBV7-9	TRBD1	TRBJ1-5	.	CASSLGTGASNQPQHF	TGTGCCAGCAGCCTAGGGACAGGAGCTTCCAATCAGCCCCAGCATTTT
TRBV2	.	TRBJ2-3	.	CASSPGETDTQYF	TGTGCCAGCAGCCCAGGGGAGACAGATACGCAGTATTTT
TRBV18	.	TRBJ1-5	.	CASSSQYTGNSNQPQHF	TGTGCCAGCTCATCGCAATACACAGGGAATAGCAATCAGCCCCAGCATTTT